This T cell receptor (beta chain) was identified in a study of blood T cells in healthy people across ages. The CDR3 spans 16 residues. V shed 5 bases and J shed 0 bases, with 17 bases lying between them. Looked up from germline, CDR1 is SGHAT and CDR2 is FQNNGV. Through a sample-barcoded 5' primer and a J-beta primer mix, a second PCR was run for roughly 6 to 11 cycles. One entry per CDR3 protein results from TCRdb running MiXCR on the 5' RACE reads. The repertoire has around 1,600,000 distinct CDR3 sequences, approximately 42% of them found once; the top ten carry approximately 4.1%. This clonotype was seen only a few times. Each sample provided at least 5.5 micrograms of extracted total RNA.

The sample was blood. The sequence came from a woman aged 18 to 35 in good health. The chain links TRBV11-2 to TRBJ2-7; D remains ambiguous. Here the CDR3 DNA reads TGTGCCAGCAGCCCTCGAGGCGCCCCAACCTCCTACGAGCAGTACTTC. Its protein product is CASSPRGAPTSYEQYF.